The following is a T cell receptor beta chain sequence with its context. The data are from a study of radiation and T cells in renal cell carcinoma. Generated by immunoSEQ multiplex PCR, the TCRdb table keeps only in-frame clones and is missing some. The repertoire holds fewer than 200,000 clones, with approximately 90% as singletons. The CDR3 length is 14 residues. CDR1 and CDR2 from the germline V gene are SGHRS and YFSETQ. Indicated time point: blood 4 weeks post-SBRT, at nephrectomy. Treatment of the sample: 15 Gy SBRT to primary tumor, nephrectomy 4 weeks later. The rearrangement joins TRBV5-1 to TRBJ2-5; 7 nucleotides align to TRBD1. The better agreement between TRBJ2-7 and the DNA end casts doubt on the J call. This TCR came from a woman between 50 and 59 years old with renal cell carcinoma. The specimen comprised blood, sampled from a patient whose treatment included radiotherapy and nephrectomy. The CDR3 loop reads CASSLGQGPYEQYF. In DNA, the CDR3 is TGCGCCAGCAGCTTGGGACAGGGACCGTACGAGCAGTACTTC.